One sample yielded the 29 T cell receptor beta chains listed below, sequenced in a study of cytomegalovirus exposure and HLA in healthy donors. A multiplex PCR was run with 60 Vbeta primers and 13 Jbeta primers. TCRdb's copy holds only in-frame clones and misses some; the assay was immunoSEQ multiplex PCR. The sample includes some 180,000 clones, around three quarters of them seen just once. The sample comprised PBMCs. The origin of the receptors is a woman aged 25 to 39 in good health and CMV-seronegative.

This clone has a single count. The V call is TRBV19, the J call TRBJ1-1, with D possibly being TRBD1 (5 bases). The CDR3 is 15 amino acids. CDR1 and CDR2 from the germline V gene are LNHDA and SQIVND (reference sequence). Trimming shortened V by 0 bases and J by 0 bases, and 8 bases separated the two germline ends. The DNA of the CDR3 is TGTGCCAGTAGTATAGACGGGGGATTGAACACTGAAGCTTTCTTT. It is translated as CASSIDGGLNTEAFF.

The V call is TRBV7-3, the J call TRBJ2-3, with 10 bases identical to TRBD2. V was pared by 5 bases and J by 5 bases, with 10 bases of the junction left unmatched. Per the germline V gene, CDR1 is SGHTA and CDR2 is FQGTGA. The CDR3 is 16 amino acids. The CDR3 DNA follows: TGTGCCAGCAGCGACAAAGCGGGGGGGCCAATAGATACGCAGTATTTT. This codes for CASSDKAGGPIDTQYF.

This chain uses TRBV2 with TRBJ2-5, with 14 bases lining up with TRBD2. The J segment lost 1 base and the V segment lost 5 bases, leaving 6 bases of the junction unmatched. This CDR3 contains 17 residues. Germline V lookup: CDR1 SNHLY, CDR2 FYNNEI. CDR3 DNA: TGTGCCAGCAGTAGGACTAGCGGGGGGCTCCTCCAAGAGACCCAGTACTTC. This gives the protein CASSRTSGGLLQETQYF.

The V and J genes are TRBV6-4 and TRBJ1-1; D perhaps matches TRBD1 (6 bases). This CDR3 is 14 amino acids long. Germline values: CDR1 MRHNA, CDR2 SNTAGT. Trimming removed 6 bases at V and 3 bases at J, with 14 bases between. CDR3 nucleotides: TGTGCCAGCAGATGGACAGCTCTAGACACTGAAGCTTTCTTT. Translation gives CASRWTALDTEAFF.

The chain recombines TRBV30 with TRBJ2-7; D perhaps matches TRBD1 (5 bases). Trimming pared 2 bases from V and 7 bases from J, leaving 12 bases between. CDR3 length: 12 amino acids. Germline assignment: CDR1 GTSNPN and CDR2 SVGIG (reference sequence). The DNA for the CDR3 is TGTGCCTGGAGTACCGGGTCAGGGGAGCAGTACTTC. Its protein product is CAWSTGSGEQYF.

This clone came up a few times. CDR3 DNA sequence: TGTGCCAGTAGTATCTCCCCACAGTACTATGGCTACACCTTC. Protein: CASSISPQYYGYTF. V gene TRBV19 combines with J gene TRBJ1-2; D uncertain. The germline V gene has CDR1 LNHDA and CDR2 SQIVND (reference sequence). V gave up 3 bases and J gave up 3 bases, with 11 bases separating them. This CDR3 is 14 amino acids long.

V gene TRBV29-1 combines with J gene TRBJ2-2; D call uncertain. V was trimmed by 3 bases and J by 4 bases, leaving 6 bases between them. CDR3 length: 12 residues. Germline assignment: CDR1 SQVTM and CDR2 ANQGSEA. The CDR3 DNA follows: TGCAGCGTTGAGGGCTCCACCGGGGAGCTGTTTTTT. It encodes CSVEGSTGELFF.

The V and J genes are TRBV7-3 and TRBJ2-3, with TRBD2 matching 7 bases. Trimming cost V 5 bases and J 2 bases; bases outside gene matches: 4. This CDR3 spans 14 amino acids. Germline V gene data show CDR1 as SGHTA and CDR2 as FQGTGA. CDR3 sequence (DNA): TGTGCCAGCAGCCTCCGGGACTACACAGATACGCAGTATTTT. Encoded protein: CASSLRDYTDTQYF.

The chain carries TRBV21-1 and TRBJ2-7; the table's D call TRBD2 went unverified against the DNA. TRBV21-1 represents a pseudogene. The CDR3 covers 18 residues. The CDR3 reads CASSKGGGTSGAAYEQYF. Written as DNA, the CDR3 is TGTGCCAGCAGCAAAGGGGGAGGGACTAGCGGGGCCGCCTACGAGCAGTACTTC.

This clone was picked up a small number of times. This CDR3 reads CASSLRTSGGAAGELFF. In nucleotides, the CDR3 is TGTGCCAGCAGTTTGCGGACTAGCGGGGGGGCCGCCGGGGAGCTGTTTTTT. This chain connects TRBV27 to TRBJ2-2; 15 nucleotides align to TRBD2. V shed 3 bases and J 6 bases; nucleotides not matched to a gene: 5. Germline V gene data show CDR1 as MNHEY and CDR2 as SMNVEV (reference sequence). The CDR3 is made up of 17 amino acids.

This clone was detected only a few times. The chain is built from TRBV4-3 and TRBJ2-7; D is ambiguous. The length of the CDR3 is 13 residues. The germline V and J ends were trimmed by 4 bases and 7 bases, with 14 bases remaining between them. Germline V CDR1 and CDR2: LGHNA, YSLEER. The CDR3 is CASSLNHDREQYF. CDR3 in DNA: TGCGCCAGCAGCCTTAACCATGATCGGGAGCAGTACTTC.

V and J are TRBV5-1 and TRBJ1-6; 9 bases align to TRBD1. This CDR3 has 16 residues. Germline trimming cut 4 bases from V and 7 bases from J; bases unmatched to any gene: 9. Per germline, CDR1 SGHRS and CDR2 YFSETQ. The CDR3 sequence: CASSPTLGTGNSPLHF. The CDR3 bases are TGCGCCAGCAGCCCAACACTAGGGACAGGGAATTCACCCCTCCACTTT.

This clone was counted a few times. The chain uses TRBV10-3 and TRBJ2-7; D possibly corresponds to TRBD1 (6 bases). The germline gives CDR1 ENHRY, CDR2 SYGVKD. The CDR3 contains 12 residues. V gave up 8 bases and J gave up 10 bases, with 18 bases separating them. DNA of the CDR3: TGTGCCATCCAAGGGGGTCTACGAGAACAGTACTTC. Translated, it gives CAIQGGLREQYF.

This clone showed up just a few times. This chain links TRBV6-6 with TRBJ1-4; D not certain. This CDR3 has 14 amino acids. The germline V gene has CDR1 MNHNY and CDR2 SVGAGI (reference sequence). V was shortened by 6 bases and J by 8 bases, with 16 bases between the two germline ends. This CDR3 reads CASSSGRGWEKLFF. CDR3 sequence (DNA): TGTGCCAGCAGCTCCGGCCGGGGTTGGGAAAAACTGTTTTTT.

The chain's CDR3 is CASSSPMANEKLFF. The CDR3 DNA sequence: TGCGCCAGCAGCTCGCCTATGGCTAATGAAAAACTGTTTTTT. This chain connects TRBV5-1 to TRBJ1-4; D gene ambiguous. The CDR3 is made up of 14 amino acids. V was cut by 3 bases and J by 3 bases, with 9 bases left in between. CDR1 is SGHRS, CDR2 YFSETQ, per germline.

V is TRBV11-2 and J is TRBJ1-2; tentative D call: TRBD1 (6 bases). The CDR3 has 14 amino acids. Germline V gene data show CDR1 as SGHAT and CDR2 as FQNNGV. The V end lost 1 base, the J end lost 8 bases, and 14 bases lay between the germline ends. In DNA, the CDR3 is TGTGCCAGCAGCTTAGCCCAGGGGCTGATGGGCTACACCTTC. It codes for CASSLAQGLMGYTF.

The chain links TRBV4-1 to TRBJ2-1, with TRBD1 matching 7 bases. From germline, CDR1 is MGHRA and CDR2 YSYEKL. The CDR3 has 15 amino acids. The ends lost 5 bases at V and 2 bases at J; junction bases unmatched: 6. DNA for the CDR3: TGCGCCAGCAGCGACCGGGACAGCACCTACAATGAGCAGTTCTTC. It translates to CASSDRDSTYNEQFF.

The chain has TRBV2 and TRBJ1-1, with 7 bases fitting TRBD1. The germline V gene has CDR1 SNHLY and CDR2 FYNNEI. Trimming cost V 2 bases and J 3 bases; bases outside gene matches: 6. The CDR3 runs 15 residues. Written as DNA, the CDR3 is TGTGCCAGCAGTGAAAGAGGACAGGAATACACTGAAGCTTTCTTT. This gives the protein CASSERGQEYTEAFF.

This clone turned up a few times. This chain joins TRBV7-6 and TRBJ1-1, with 8 positions matching TRBD1. V lost 4 bases to trimming and J lost 0 bases; unmatched junction nucleotides: 1. There are 14 residues in the CDR3. CDR1 and CDR2 (germline): SGHVS, FNYEAQ. DNA of the CDR3: TGTGCCAGCAGCTCGGGACAGGTGAACACTGAAGCTTTCTTT. It translates to CASSSGQVNTEAFF.

The chain links TRBV7-8 to TRBJ2-7; 9 bases match TRBD2. The V segment lost 5 bases and the J segment 7 bases; nucleotides outside the gene matches: 12. This CDR3 has 15 amino acids. Germline CDR1 and CDR2: SGHVS and FQNEAQ. CDR3 amino acids: CASSQFAGGPGEQYF. DNA for the CDR3: TGTGCCAGCAGCCAGTTTGCGGGGGGGCCCGGAGAGCAGTACTTC.

This clone showed up just a few times. The rearrangement joins TRBV2 to TRBJ1-1; 9 bases are a match to TRBD1. CDR3 length equals 14 residues. The V gene end was trimmed by 5 bases and the J gene end by 4 bases; junction bases not matched to a gene: 5. In germline, CDR1 is SNHLY, CDR2 FYNNEI. The CDR3 DNA follows: TGTGCCAGCAGTTACAGGGGGCTTACCACTGAAGCTTTCTTT. Amino acids: CASSYRGLTTEAFF.

This clone was counted a single time. V and J are TRBV28 and TRBJ1-4; possibly TRBD1 for D (6 bases). The CDR3 consists of 17 residues. The V end was cut by 3 bases, the J end by 0 bases, with 14 bases between. CDR1 is MDHEN, CDR2 SYDVKM, per germline. CDR3 nucleotide sequence: TGTGCCAGCAGTTTGGTGGACAGCATTGCAACTAATGAAAAACTGTTTTTT. Residues: CASSLVDSIATNEKLFF. Full variable domain (remainder filled in from reference TRBV28 and TRBJ1-4): DVKVTQSSRYLVKRTGEKVFLECVQDMDHENMFWYRQDPGLGLRLIYFSYDVKMKEKGDIPEGYSVSREKKERFSLILESASTNQTSMYLCASSLVDSIATNEKLFFGSGTQLSVL.

This clone appeared once. This rearrangement joins TRBV29-1 to TRBJ1-2, with 9 bases that match TRBD1. CDR1 and CDR2 from the germline V gene are SQVTM and ANQGSEA. Losses at the gene ends were 7 bases for V and 8 bases for J; bases not matched to a gene: 14. This CDR3 spans 14 amino acids. CDR3 region: CSALRDREGDGYTF. For the CDR3, the DNA is TGCAGCGCTCTACGGGACAGGGAGGGGGACGGCTACACCTTC. The full variable domain, with the rest looked up from reference TRBV29-1 and TRBJ1-2, is SAVISQKPSRDICQRGTSLTIQCQVDSQVTMMFWYRQQPGQSLTLIATANQGSEATYESGFVIDKFPISRPNLTFSTLTVSNMSPEDSSIYLCSALRDREGDGYTFGSGTRLTVV.

This chain uses TRBV27 with TRBJ2-7; D not certain. Trimming removed 3 bases at V and 2 bases at J, with 8 bases between. The germline V gene encodes CDR1 MNHEY and CDR2 SMNVEV (reference sequence). CDR3 length: 13 amino acids. For the CDR3, the DNA is TGTGCCAGCAGTTTCGGTAGTCCCTACGAGCAGTACTTC. Amino acid sequence: CASSFGSPYEQYF.

The chain uses TRBV15 and TRBJ2-3; tentatively, D is TRBD1 (6 bases). With 1 base removed from V and 3 bases from J, the gap between germline ends came to 8 bases. CDR3 length: 14 residues. CDR1 is LNHNV and CDR2 is YYDKDF in the germline V gene (reference sequence). The CDR3 sequence: CATSRGQETDTQYF. In DNA form, the CDR3 reads TGTGCCACCAGCAGAGGACAGGAGACAGATACGCAGTATTTT.

In its sample, this clone was seen once. The chain uses TRBV7-9 and TRBJ2-1; 7 bases match TRBD2. Germline CDR1 SEHNR, CDR2 FQNEAQ (reference sequence). J was trimmed by 0 bases and V by 5 bases; bases with no gene match: 10. The CDR3 loop spans 17 amino acids. DNA of the CDR3: TGTGCCAGCAGCCCGAACACTTCTAGCGGCTCCTACAATGAGCAGTTCTTC. Translated, it gives CASSPNTSSGSYNEQFF.

This chain connects TRBV4-3 to TRBJ2-7; TRBD1 aligns across 8 bases. The V gene end was trimmed by 1 base and the J gene end by 5 bases; junction bases not matched to a gene: 4. Germline CDR1 is LGHNA and CDR2 is YSLEER. This CDR3 spans 14 amino acids. In nucleotides, the CDR3 is TGCGCCAGCAGCCAAGCCTTGACAGGGGACGAGCAGTACTTC. Amino acid sequence: CASSQALTGDEQYF.

The rearrangement links TRBV10-3 to TRBJ2-1, with TRBD2 identical over 7 bases. Looked up from germline, CDR1 is ENHRY and CDR2 is SYGVKD. The CDR3 has 14 residues. Trimming removed 3 bases from V and 3 bases from J; junction bases left unmatched: 2. CDR3 sequence reads: CAISEAGYYNEQFF. CDR3 bases: TGTGCCATCAGTGAAGCGGGGTACTACAATGAGCAGTTCTTC.

This chain links TRBV15 with TRBJ2-7; D is ambiguous. This CDR3 contains 13 residues. Deletions cut 0 bases from V and 5 bases from J, with 8 bases between. Germline V CDR1 and CDR2: LNHNV, YYDKDF (reference sequence). The chain's CDR3 is CATSRDRFHEQYF. CDR3 sequence (DNA): TGTGCCACCAGCAGAGACAGGTTTCACGAGCAGTACTTC.